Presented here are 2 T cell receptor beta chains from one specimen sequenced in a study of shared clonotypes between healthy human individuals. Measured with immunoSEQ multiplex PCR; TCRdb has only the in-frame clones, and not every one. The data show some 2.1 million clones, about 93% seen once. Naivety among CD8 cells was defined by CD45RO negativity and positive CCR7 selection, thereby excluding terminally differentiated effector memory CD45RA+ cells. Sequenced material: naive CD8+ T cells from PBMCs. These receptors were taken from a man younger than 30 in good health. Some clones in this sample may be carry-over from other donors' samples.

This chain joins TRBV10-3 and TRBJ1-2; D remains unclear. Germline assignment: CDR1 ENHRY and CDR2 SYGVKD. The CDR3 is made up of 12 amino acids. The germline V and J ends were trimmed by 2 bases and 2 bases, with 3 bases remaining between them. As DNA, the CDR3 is TGTGCCATCAGTGAGGAAAACTATGGCTACACCTTC. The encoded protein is CAISEENYGYTF.

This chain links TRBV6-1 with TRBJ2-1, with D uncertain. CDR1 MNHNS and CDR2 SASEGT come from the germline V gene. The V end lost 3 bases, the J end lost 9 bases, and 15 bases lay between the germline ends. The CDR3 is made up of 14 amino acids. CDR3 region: CASSETWGVSEQFF. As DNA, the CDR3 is TGTGCCAGCAGTGAGACATGGGGTGTGAGTGAGCAGTTCTTC.